What follows are 9 T cell receptor beta chains derived from one specimen sequenced in a study of blood T cell repertoires in COVID-19. The method was immunoSEQ multiplex PCR; TCRdb's version includes in-frame clones alone and lacks a portion of them. This sample has about 50,000 clones; approximately 83% occur once, and the top ten carry 16%. The sequenced material came from peripheral blood. These receptors were obtained from a man aged 40-49 years with acute or convalescent COVID-19.

V usage is TRBV7-7 and J usage is TRBJ2-2; TRBD1 agrees at 9 bases. Germline trimming cut 3 bases from V and 4 bases from J; bases unmatched to any gene: 3. In germline, CDR1 is SSHAT, CDR2 FNYEAQ (reference sequence). The CDR3 extends over 15 amino acids. For the CDR3, the DNA is TGTGCCAGCAGCTTCGACAGGGGGTCCACCGGGGAGCTGTTTTTT. This gives the protein CASSFDRGSTGELFF.

The gene calls are TRBV10-3 and TRBJ2-5; 8 bases agree with TRBD1. The J segment lost 3 bases and the V segment lost 1 base, leaving 13 bases of the junction unmatched. Germline V gene sequence: CDR1 ENHRY, CDR2 SYGVKD. The CDR3 is made up of 18 amino acids. CDR3 nucleotide sequence: TGTGCCATCAGTGAGTTGATGACAGGGGAGCTAGGTAAAGAGACCCAGTACTTC. Amino acids: CAISELMTGELGKETQYF.

V gene TRBV5-4 combines with J gene TRBJ1-1, with 8 nucleotides matching TRBD1. Trimming at V came to 2 bases and at J to 6 bases, leaving 6 bases not matched to a gene. Germline lookup yields CDR1 SGHNT and CDR2 YYREEE (reference sequence). The CDR3 loop spans 14 amino acids. The CDR3 region is CASSFSGGASEAFF. The CDR3 DNA is TGTGCCAGCAGCTTCTCAGGGGGCGCCTCTGAAGCTTTCTTT.

The V gene is TRBV19, the J gene TRBJ2-1; D unresolved. Trimming stripped 10 bases from V and 10 bases from J, with 11 bases between. Germline V CDR1 and CDR2: LNHDA, SQIVND (reference sequence). This CDR3 is 10 amino acids long. CDR3 sequence: CAIGAREQFF. The CDR3 region has the DNA TGTGCCATCGGTGCGCGGGAGCAGTTCTTC. Full variable domain (outside the CDR3, taken from reference TRBV19 and TRBJ2-1): DGGITQSPKYLFRKEGQNVTLSCEQNLNHDAMYWYRQDPGQGLRLIYYSQIVNDFQKGDIAEGYSVSREKKESFPLTVTSAQKNPTAFYLCAIGAREQFFGPGTRLTVL.

The chain uses TRBV5-5 and TRBJ1-4; 10 nucleotides align to TRBD1. The CDR3 runs 20 residues. Trimming at V came to 4 bases and at J to 6 bases, leaving 21 bases not matched to a gene. Germline V gives CDR1 SGHKS, CDR2 YYEKEE (reference sequence). The CDR3 reads CASSRAAYGTGDLMDEKLFF. CDR3 nucleotides: TGTGCCAGCAGCCGGGCGGCTTATGGGACAGGGGACTTGATGGATGAAAAACTGTTTTTT.

The chain combines TRBV5-1 with TRBJ2-5; TRBD2 might be the D (6 bases). V was cut by 0 bases and J by 5 bases, with 20 bases left in between. The length of the CDR3 is 17 residues. Germline assignment: CDR1 SGHRS and CDR2 YFSETQ. CDR3 loop: CASSLAVLGRDRETQYF. As DNA, the CDR3 is TGCGCCAGCAGCTTGGCGGTTCTGGGGCGGGATCGCGAGACCCAGTACTTC. The full variable domain, its missing parts supplied by reference TRBV5-1 and TRBJ2-5, is KAGVTQTPRYLIKTRGQQVTLSCSPISGHRSVSWYQQTPGQGLQFLFEYFSETQRNKGNFPGRFSGRQFSNSRSEMNVSTLELGDSALYLCASSLAVLGRDRETQYFGPGTRLLVL.

The V call is TRBV27, the J call TRBJ1-5, with D hard to call. V lost 5 bases and J lost 4, with 15 bases in between. Germline V gives CDR1 MNHEY, CDR2 SMNVEV (reference sequence). The CDR3 is 15 amino acids. This CDR3 is CASSTSGRTNQPQHF. CDR3 DNA sequence: TGTGCCAGCAGTACTTCCGGGAGGACGAATCAGCCCCAGCATTTT.

The gene calls are TRBV5-1 and TRBJ1-3, with D possibly TRBD1 on 5 matching bases. The CDR3 consists of 14 residues. Trimming took off 5 bases at V and 1 base at J, with 10 bases between the two ends. Germline CDR1 reads SGHRS; CDR2 reads YFSETQ. The CDR3 DNA follows: TGCGCCAGCAGTGCAGGGTCTTCTGGAAACACCATATATTTT. Protein: CASSAGSSGNTIYF.

In this sample, this clone turned up a few times. V gene TRBV6-1 combines with J gene TRBJ1-5; D unclear. This CDR3 spans 13 amino acids. The germline gives CDR1 MNHNS, CDR2 SASEGT. Trimming took 3 bases from V and 5 from J, leaving 8 bases between them. The CDR3 DNA sequence: TGTGCCAGCAGTGAGACACTCCATCAGCCCCAGCATTTT. Translation: CASSETLHQPQHF.